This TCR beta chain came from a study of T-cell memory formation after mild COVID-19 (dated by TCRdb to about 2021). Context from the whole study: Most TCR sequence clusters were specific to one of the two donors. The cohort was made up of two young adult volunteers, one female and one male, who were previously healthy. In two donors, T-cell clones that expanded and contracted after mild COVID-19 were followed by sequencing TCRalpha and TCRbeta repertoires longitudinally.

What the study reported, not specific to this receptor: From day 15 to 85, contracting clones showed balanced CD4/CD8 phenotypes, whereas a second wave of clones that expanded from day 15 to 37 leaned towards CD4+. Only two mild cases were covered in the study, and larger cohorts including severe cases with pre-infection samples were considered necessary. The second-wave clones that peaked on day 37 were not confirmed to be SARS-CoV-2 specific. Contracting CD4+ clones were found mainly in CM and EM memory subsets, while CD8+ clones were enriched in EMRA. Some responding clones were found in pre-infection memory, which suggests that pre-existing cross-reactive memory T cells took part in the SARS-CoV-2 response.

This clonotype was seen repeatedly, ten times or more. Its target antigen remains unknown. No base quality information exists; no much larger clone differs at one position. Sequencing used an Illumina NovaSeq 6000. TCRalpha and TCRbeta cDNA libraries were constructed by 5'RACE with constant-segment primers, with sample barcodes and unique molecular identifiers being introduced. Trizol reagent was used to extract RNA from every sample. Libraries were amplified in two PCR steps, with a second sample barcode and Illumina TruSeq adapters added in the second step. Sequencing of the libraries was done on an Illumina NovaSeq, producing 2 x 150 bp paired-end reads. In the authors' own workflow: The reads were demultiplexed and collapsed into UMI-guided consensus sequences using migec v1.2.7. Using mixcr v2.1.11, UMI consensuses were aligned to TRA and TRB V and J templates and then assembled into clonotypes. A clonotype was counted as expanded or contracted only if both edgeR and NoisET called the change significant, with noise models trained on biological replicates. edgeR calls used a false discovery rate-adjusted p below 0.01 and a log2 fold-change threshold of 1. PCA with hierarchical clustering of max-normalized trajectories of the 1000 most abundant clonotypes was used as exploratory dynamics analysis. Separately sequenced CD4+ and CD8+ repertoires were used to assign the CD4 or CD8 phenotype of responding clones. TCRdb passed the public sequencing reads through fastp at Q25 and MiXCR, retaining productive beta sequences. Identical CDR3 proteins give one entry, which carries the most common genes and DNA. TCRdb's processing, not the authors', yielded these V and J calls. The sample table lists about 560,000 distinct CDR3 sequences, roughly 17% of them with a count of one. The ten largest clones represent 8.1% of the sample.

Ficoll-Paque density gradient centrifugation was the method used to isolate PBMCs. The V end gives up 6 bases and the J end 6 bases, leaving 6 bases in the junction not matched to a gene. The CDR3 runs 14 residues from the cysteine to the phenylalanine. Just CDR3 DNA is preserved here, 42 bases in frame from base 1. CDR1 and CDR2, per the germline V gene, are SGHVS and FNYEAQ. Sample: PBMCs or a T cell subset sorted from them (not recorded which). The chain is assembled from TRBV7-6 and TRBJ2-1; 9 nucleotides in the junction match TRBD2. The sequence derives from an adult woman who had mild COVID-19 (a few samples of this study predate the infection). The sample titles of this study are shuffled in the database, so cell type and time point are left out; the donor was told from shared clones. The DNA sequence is TGTGCCAGCAGAAGCGGGAGGCTGGGCAATGAGCAGTTCTTC. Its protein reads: CASRSGRLGNEQFF.